Listed here are 16 T cell receptor beta chains from one sample, sequenced in a study of cytomegalovirus exposure and HLA in healthy donors. PCR primers comprised 60 Vbeta and 13 Jbeta primers. Sequencing was performed with immunoSEQ multiplex PCR; in TCRdb, only in-frame clones are kept and a portion is missing. This table holds fewer than 200,000 clones, 75% to 80% found once. Sequencing was carried out using PBMCs. The receptors come from a woman in her 30s in good health and CMV-seropositive.

The V call is TRBV6-5, the J call TRBJ1-2; 8 nucleotides line up with TRBD1. The length of the CDR3 is 15 residues. Trimming removed 5 bases from V and 4 bases from J; junction bases left unmatched: 9. Germline-derived CDR1 and CDR2 are MNHEY and SVGAGI. The CDR3 sequence is CASSTLDREGYGYTF. In DNA form, the CDR3 reads TGTGCCAGCAGTACCCTGGACAGGGAAGGCTATGGCTACACCTTC.

The chain has TRBV25-1 and TRBJ1-4; D is possibly TRBD1 (5 bases). V lost 0 bases to trimming and J lost 8 bases, with 13 bases between them. The CDR3 runs 15 residues. Per the germline V gene, CDR1 is MGHDK and CDR2 is SYGVNS. The CDR3: CASSEYAGTGEKLFF. CDR3 in DNA: TGTGCCAGCAGTGAATACGCGGGGACTGGGGAAAAACTGTTTTTT.

The chain carries TRBV7-9 and TRBJ1-3, with 7 bases identical to TRBD1. This CDR3 comprises 18 residues. Trimming cost V 1 base and J 4 bases; bases outside gene matches: 13. Germline loops: CDR1 SEHNR, CDR2 FQNEAQ (reference sequence). CDR3 sequence reads: CASSLVDRAEDYGNTIYF. DNA for the CDR3: TGTGCCAGCAGCTTAGTAGACAGGGCAGAGGATTACGGAAACACCATATATTTT.

The V and J genes are TRBV19 and TRBJ1-5; TRBD1 matches 7 bases. Trimming took 5 bases from V and 4 from J; bases not matched to a gene: 8. This CDR3 has 15 amino acids. The germline CDR1 and CDR2 sequences are LNHDA and SQIVND (reference sequence). DNA of the CDR3: TGTGCCAGTAGTCCCCAACAGGGGTTTAATCAGCCCCAGCATTTT. Protein product: CASSPQQGFNQPQHF.

The V call is TRBV7-3, the J call TRBJ2-3; TRBD2 aligns across 10 bases. This CDR3 region has 15 residues. Unmatched junction bases numbered 8, after V lost 5 bases and J lost 6 bases. Germline CDR1 SGHTA, CDR2 FQGTGA. The CDR3, as DNA: TGTGCCAGCAGCCCAGAGCGGGGGGGAAGGGATACGCAGTATTTT. Its protein is CASSPERGGRDTQYF.

This rearrangement joins TRBV28 to TRBJ1-1, with 9 nucleotides matching TRBD1. The CDR3 covers 14 residues. Germline V gene lookup returns CDR1 MDHEN and CDR2 SYDVKM. Trimming at V came to 6 bases and at J to 6 bases, leaving 8 bases not matched to a gene. For the CDR3, the DNA is TGTGCCAGCAGCCCACAGGGGGCCGAGGCTGAAGCTTTCTTT. Translated: CASSPQGAEAEAFF. Combining the CDR3 with reference TRBV28 and TRBJ1-1 gives the whole variable domain DVKVTQSSRYLVKRTGEKVFLECVQDMDHENMFWYRQDPGLGLRLIYFSYDVKMKEKGDIPEGYSVSREKKERFSLILESASTNQTSMYLCASSPQGAEAEAFFGQGTRLTVV.

The V call is TRBV30, the J call TRBJ2-5; D is perhaps TRBD1 (6 bases). V gave up 5 bases and J gave up 3 bases, with 13 bases separating them. Per germline, CDR1 GTSNPN and CDR2 SVGIG (reference sequence). The CDR3 contains 13 residues. CDR3 loop: CAWCRDTKETQYF. As DNA, the CDR3 is TGTGCCTGGTGCCGGGACACTAAAGAGACCCAGTACTTC.

This chain joins TRBV6-1 and TRBJ2-2; D may be TRBD2 (5 bases). This CDR3 region has 17 residues. Trimming pared 3 bases from V and 6 bases from J, leaving 20 bases between. From germline, CDR1 is MNHNS and CDR2 SASEGT. DNA for the CDR3: TGTGCCAGCAGTGAGAGCGGCAGACCCTGGCAGGCCGGGGAGCTGTTTTTT. It translates to CASSESGRPWQAGELFF.

The chain links TRBV7-2 to TRBJ1-1; no firm D call. CDR3 size: 13 residues. Trimming cost V 5 bases and J 6 bases, with 13 bases left between them. The germline V gene encodes CDR1 SGHTA and CDR2 FQGNSA. The CDR3 reads CASSLRWESEAFF. The CDR3 DNA follows: TGTGCCAGCAGCCTAAGGTGGGAGTCTGAAGCTTTCTTT.

The chain has TRBV5-1 and TRBJ1-2, with 11 bases fitting TRBD1. Germline V gives CDR1 SGHRS, CDR2 YFSETQ. V dropped 4 bases and J dropped 4; count of bases not matched to a gene: 9. The CDR3 sequence is 16 residues long. As DNA, the CDR3 is TGCGCCAGCAGCCCGGACAGGGGGCCCCTGGGCTATGGCTACACCTTC. This sequence encodes CASSPDRGPLGYGYTF.

This clone was seen a single time. This chain uses TRBV19 with TRBJ1-1; D is unresolved. V was trimmed by 10 bases and J by 1 base, leaving 4 bases between them. This CDR3 comprises 10 residues. Germline CDR1 and CDR2: LNHDA and SQIVND (reference sequence). In DNA, the CDR3 is TGTGCCACGGGGAACACTGAAGCTTTCTTT. Translated, it gives CATGNTEAFF.

The rearrangement uses TRBV20-1 and TRBJ2-3; D not resolved. Trimming stripped 5 bases from V and 5 bases from J, with 8 bases between. Per germline, CDR1 DFQATT and CDR2 SNEGSKA (reference sequence). The CDR3 loop spans 11 amino acids. The CDR3 loop reads CSAVTVDTQYF. CDR3 in DNA: TGCAGTGCTGTGACTGTAGATACGCAGTATTTT.

V gene TRBV6-1 combines with J gene TRBJ2-7; 7 bases line up with TRBD2. This CDR3 comprises 15 residues. V gave up 7 bases and J gave up 1 base; unmatched junction bases: 10. CDR1 and CDR2 from the germline V gene are MNHNS and SASEGT. The CDR3: CASTEGRVRSYEQYF. In nucleotides, the CDR3 is TGTGCCAGCACCGAAGGGAGGGTACGGTCCTACGAGCAGTACTTC.

The chain joins TRBV6-1 to TRBJ2-5, with a weak D call TRBD2 (5 bases). The J call may be incorrect, as the DNA end agrees better with TRBJ2-7. CDR3 length: 15 amino acids. From germline, CDR1 is MNHNS and CDR2 SASEGT. CDR3: CASSILRLATYEQYF. As DNA, the CDR3 is TGTGCCAGCAGTATCCTCCGGCTAGCTACCTACGAGCAGTACTTC.

This chain joins TRBV4-1 and TRBJ1-6; D ambiguous. The germline gives CDR1 MGHRA, CDR2 YSYEKL. V was clipped by 4 bases and J by 0 bases, with 4 bases between them. The CDR3 contains 14 residues. The CDR3 sequence: CASSRVSYNSPLHF. The CDR3 DNA sequence: TGCGCCAGCAGCCGAGTCTCCTATAATTCACCCCTCCACTTT.

The V call is TRBV7-2, the J call TRBJ2-7; D is perhaps TRBD1 (5 bases). Germline V gives CDR1 SGHTA, CDR2 FQGNSA. This CDR3 region has 14 residues. The germline V and J ends were trimmed by 1 base and 0 bases, with 7 bases remaining between them. The CDR3 loop is CASSLGTHSYEQYF. Here the CDR3 DNA reads TGTGCCAGCAGCTTAGGGACACACTCCTACGAGCAGTACTTC.